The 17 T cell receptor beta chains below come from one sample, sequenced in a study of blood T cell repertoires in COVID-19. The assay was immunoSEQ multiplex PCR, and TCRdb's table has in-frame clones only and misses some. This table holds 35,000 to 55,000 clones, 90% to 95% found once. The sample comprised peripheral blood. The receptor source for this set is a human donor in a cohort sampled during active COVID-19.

This chain's CDR3 is CASSRQGLGYGYTF. The CDR3 bases are TGTGCCAGCAGCCGACAGGGTCTGGGCTATGGCTACACCTTC. V gene TRBV5-6 combines with J gene TRBJ1-2; TRBD1 matches 7 bases. V lost 4 bases and J lost 4; bases outside the gene matches: 7. There are 14 residues in the CDR3. From germline, CDR1 is SGHDT and CDR2 YYEEEE.

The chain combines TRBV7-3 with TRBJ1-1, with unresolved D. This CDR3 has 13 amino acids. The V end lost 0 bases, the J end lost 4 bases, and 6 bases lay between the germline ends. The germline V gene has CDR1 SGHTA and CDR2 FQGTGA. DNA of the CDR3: TGTGCCAGCAGCTTAACAGGGAGCACTGAAGCTTTCTTT. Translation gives CASSLTGSTEAFF.

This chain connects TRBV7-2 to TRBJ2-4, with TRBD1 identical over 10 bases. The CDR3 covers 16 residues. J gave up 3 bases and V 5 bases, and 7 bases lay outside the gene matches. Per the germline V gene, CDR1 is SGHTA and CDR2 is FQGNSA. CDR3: CASSRTGGYGKNIQYF. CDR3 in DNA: TGTGCCAGCAGCCGGACAGGGGGATACGGCAAAAACATTCAGTACTTC. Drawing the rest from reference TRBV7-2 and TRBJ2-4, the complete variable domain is GAGVSQSPSNKVTEKGKDVELRCDPISGHTALYWYRQSLGQGLEFLIYFQGNSAPDKSGLPSDRFSAERTGGSVSTLTIQRTQQEDSAVYLCASSRTGGYGKNIQYFGAGTRLSVL.

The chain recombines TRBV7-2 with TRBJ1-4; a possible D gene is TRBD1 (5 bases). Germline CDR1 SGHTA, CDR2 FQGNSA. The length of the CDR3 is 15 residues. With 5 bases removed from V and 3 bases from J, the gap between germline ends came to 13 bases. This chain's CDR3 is CASSKRGVPNEKLFF. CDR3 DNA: TGTGCCAGCAGCAAAAGGGGTGTACCTAATGAAAAACTGTTTTTT. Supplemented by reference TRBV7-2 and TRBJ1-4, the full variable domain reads GAGVSQSPSNKVTEKGKDVELRCDPISGHTALYWYRQSLGQGLEFLIYFQGNSAPDKSGLPSDRFSAERTGGSVSTLTIQRTQQEDSAVYLCASSKRGVPNEKLFFGSGTQLSVL.

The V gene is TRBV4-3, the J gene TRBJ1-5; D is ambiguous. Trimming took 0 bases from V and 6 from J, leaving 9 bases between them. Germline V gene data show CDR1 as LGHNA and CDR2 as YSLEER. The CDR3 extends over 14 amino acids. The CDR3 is CASSQDVTGQPQHF. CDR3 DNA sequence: TGCGCCAGCAGCCAAGATGTAACCGGTCAGCCCCAGCATTTT.

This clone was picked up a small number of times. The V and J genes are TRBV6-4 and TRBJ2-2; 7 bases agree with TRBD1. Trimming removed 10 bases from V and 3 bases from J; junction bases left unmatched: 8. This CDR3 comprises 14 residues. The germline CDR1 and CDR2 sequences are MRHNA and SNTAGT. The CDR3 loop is CATKGAPDTGELFF. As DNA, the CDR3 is TGTGCCACCAAGGGGGCGCCGGACACCGGGGAGCTGTTTTTT.

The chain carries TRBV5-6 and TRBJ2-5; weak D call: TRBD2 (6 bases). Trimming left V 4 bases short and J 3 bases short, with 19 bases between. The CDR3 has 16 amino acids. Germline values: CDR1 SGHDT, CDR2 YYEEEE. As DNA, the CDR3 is TGTGCCAGCAGCATAGGACTATTCCCGGGAGAAGAGACCCAGTACTTC. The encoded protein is CASSIGLFPGEETQYF.

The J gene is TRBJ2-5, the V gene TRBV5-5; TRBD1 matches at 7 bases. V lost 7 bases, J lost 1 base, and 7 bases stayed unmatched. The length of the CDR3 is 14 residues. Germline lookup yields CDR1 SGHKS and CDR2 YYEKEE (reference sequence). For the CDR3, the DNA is TGTGCCAGCGGGCAGGGGGTACTCCAAGAGACCCAGTACTTC. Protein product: CASGQGVLQETQYF.

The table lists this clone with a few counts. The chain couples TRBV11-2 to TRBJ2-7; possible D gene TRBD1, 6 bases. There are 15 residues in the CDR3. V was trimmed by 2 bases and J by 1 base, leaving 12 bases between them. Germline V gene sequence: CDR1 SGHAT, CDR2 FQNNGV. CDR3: CASSLRQVRSYEQYF. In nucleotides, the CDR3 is TGTGCCAGCAGCTTACGACAGGTTAGATCCTACGAGCAGTACTTC.

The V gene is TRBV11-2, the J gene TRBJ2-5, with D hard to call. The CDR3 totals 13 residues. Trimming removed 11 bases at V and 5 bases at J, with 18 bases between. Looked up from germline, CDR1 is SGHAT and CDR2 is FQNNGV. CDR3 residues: CAGVDNNGETQYF. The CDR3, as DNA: TGTGCCGGCGTGGATAACAACGGGGAGACCCAGTACTTC. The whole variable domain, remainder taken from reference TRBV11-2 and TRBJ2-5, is EAGVAQSPRYKIIEKRQSVAFWCNPISGHATLYWYQQILGQGPKLLIQFQNNGVVDDSQLPKDRFSAERLKGVDSTLKIQPAKLEDSAVYLCAGVDNNGETQYFGPGTRLLVL.

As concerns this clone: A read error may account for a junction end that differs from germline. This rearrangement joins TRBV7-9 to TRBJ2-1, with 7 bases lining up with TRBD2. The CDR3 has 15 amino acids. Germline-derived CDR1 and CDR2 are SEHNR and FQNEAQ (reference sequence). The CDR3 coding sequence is TGTGCCAGCAGCCTAGCCAGAAGCGGGATAAATGAGCAGTTCTTC. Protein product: CASSLARSGINEQFF.

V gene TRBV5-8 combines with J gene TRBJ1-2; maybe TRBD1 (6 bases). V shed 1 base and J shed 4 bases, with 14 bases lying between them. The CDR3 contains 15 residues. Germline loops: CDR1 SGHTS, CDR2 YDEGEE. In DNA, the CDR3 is TGTGCCAGCAGCTTGTGGCAGGGGATCAGCTATGGCTACACCTTC. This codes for CASSLWQGISYGYTF.

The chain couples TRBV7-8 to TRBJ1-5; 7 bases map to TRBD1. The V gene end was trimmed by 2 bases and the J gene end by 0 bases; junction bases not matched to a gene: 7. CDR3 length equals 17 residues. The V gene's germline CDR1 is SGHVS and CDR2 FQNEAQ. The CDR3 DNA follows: TGTGCCAGCAGCTTACTTAGGGACAGACCTAGCAATCAGCCCCAGCATTTT. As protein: CASSLLRDRPSNQPQHF. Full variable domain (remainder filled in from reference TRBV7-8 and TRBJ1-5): GAGVSQSPRYKVAKRGQDVALRCDPISGHVSLFWYQQALGQGPEFLTYFQNEAQLDKSGLPSDRFFAERPEGSVSTLKIQRTQQEDSAVYLCASSLLRDRPSNQPQHFGDGTRLSIL.

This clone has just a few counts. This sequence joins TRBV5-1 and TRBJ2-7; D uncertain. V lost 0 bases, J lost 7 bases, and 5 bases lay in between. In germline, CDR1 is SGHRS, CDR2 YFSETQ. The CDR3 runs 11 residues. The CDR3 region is CASSLEQEQYF. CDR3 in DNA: TGCGCCAGCAGCTTGGAACAGGAGCAGTACTTC.

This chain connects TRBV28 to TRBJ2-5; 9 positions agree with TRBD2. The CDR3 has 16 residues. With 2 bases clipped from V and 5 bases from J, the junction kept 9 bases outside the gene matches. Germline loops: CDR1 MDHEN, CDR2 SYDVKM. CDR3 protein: CASSLIGTSLPETQYF. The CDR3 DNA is TGTGCCAGCAGTTTAATTGGGACTAGCTTACCTGAGACCCAGTACTTC.

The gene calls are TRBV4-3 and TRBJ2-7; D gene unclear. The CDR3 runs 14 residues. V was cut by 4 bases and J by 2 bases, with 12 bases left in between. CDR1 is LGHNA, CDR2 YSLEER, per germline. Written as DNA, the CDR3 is TGCGCCAGCAGCCCTGAGACTGCCACCTACGAGCAGTACTTC. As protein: CASSPETATYEQYF.

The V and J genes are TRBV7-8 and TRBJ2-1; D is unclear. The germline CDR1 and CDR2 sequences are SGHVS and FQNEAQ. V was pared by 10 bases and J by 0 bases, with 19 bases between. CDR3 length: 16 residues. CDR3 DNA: TGTGCCATCCGTAGTCGAGAGTCCAACTCCTACAATGAGCAGTTCTTC. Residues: CAIRSRESNSYNEQFF.